The 13 T cell receptor beta chains listed next were all sequenced from one sample in a study of cytomegalovirus exposure and HLA in healthy donors. PCR employed 60 Vbeta and 13 Jbeta primers. Sequencing used immunoSEQ multiplex PCR; TCRdb keeps in-frame clones, though not all of them. The table shows some 150,000 clones, with 87% occurring only once. The source material was PBMCs. The origin of the receptors is a woman in her 30s in good health and CMV-seronegative.

The chain uses TRBV7-2 and TRBJ1-2; TRBD1 is a possible D gene (5 bases). The CDR3 is made up of 14 amino acids. Germline CDR1 is SGHTA and CDR2 is FQGNSA. V lost 2 bases and J 4 bases, leaving 11 bases between the germline ends. The CDR3 spells CASSLSTGIYGYTF. DNA for the CDR3: TGTGCCAGCAGCTTAAGCACAGGCATCTATGGCTACACCTTC.

The rearrangement joins TRBV5-1 to TRBJ2-6, with 9 bases aligning to TRBD1. Looked up from germline, CDR1 is SGHRS and CDR2 is YFSETQ. The V segment lost 1 base and the J segment 4 bases; nucleotides outside the gene matches: 3. CDR3 length: 16 residues. The CDR3 DNA reads TGCGCCAGCAGCTTGACAGGGGGCGTCGGGGCCAACGTCCTGACTTTC. Residues: CASSLTGGVGANVLTF.

The genes are TRBV7-7 and TRBJ2-5; D possibly corresponds to TRBD1 (5 bases). Germline V gene lookup returns CDR1 SSHAT and CDR2 FNYEAQ (reference sequence). The CDR3 is made up of 16 amino acids. Between the trimmed V and J ends, which lost 1 base and 2 bases, there was a span of 14 bases. Written as DNA, the CDR3 is TGTGCCAGCAGCTTAGGGCAGGGCCTTGGTCAAGAGACCCAGTACTTC. This encodes CASSLGQGLGQETQYF.

The chain is built from TRBV27 and TRBJ1-5, with D perhaps matching TRBD1 (5 bases). Germline V CDR1 and CDR2: MNHEY, SMNVEV (reference sequence). CDR3 size: 15 residues. V dropped 0 bases and J dropped 7 bases, with 13 bases sitting between them. The CDR3 DNA follows: TGTGCCAGCAGTTTATCGGTAGGAGGGGACCAGCCCCAGCATTTT. Translated, it gives CASSLSVGGDQPQHF.

The genes are TRBV27 and TRBJ2-7; 9 nucleotides line up with TRBD1. Germline-derived CDR1 and CDR2 are MNHEY and SMNVEV (reference sequence). J was trimmed by 2 bases and V by 6 bases; bases with no gene match: 8. The CDR3 spans 15 residues. The CDR3 spells CASRPTGQGPYEQYF. In DNA form, the CDR3 reads TGTGCCAGCAGGCCGACGGGACAGGGTCCCTACGAGCAGTACTTC.

V and J are TRBV9 and TRBJ2-1; no reliable D call. The CDR3 length is 14 residues. Trimming shortened V by 0 bases and J by 7 bases, and 11 bases separated the two germline ends. The germline V gene has CDR1 SGDLS and CDR2 YYNGEE. The CDR3 sequence: CASSVGIGVNEQFF. The DNA for the CDR3 is TGTGCCAGCAGCGTAGGAATAGGAGTGAATGAGCAGTTCTTC.

The chain recombines TRBV29-1 with TRBJ1-2, with 9 nucleotides matching TRBD1. The germline gives CDR1 SQVTM, CDR2 ANQGSEA. CDR3 length: 15 amino acids. The trim removed 0 bases at V and 1 base at J, leaving 3 bases unmatched. The CDR3 DNA follows: TGCAGCGTTGAAGAGGACAGGGGAGGTAACTATGGCTACACCTTC. It yields the protein CSVEEDRGGNYGYTF.

The chain is built from TRBV30 and TRBJ2-7; D is perhaps TRBD1 (5 bases). V lost 2 bases and J lost 3, with 14 bases in between. The length of the CDR3 is 14 residues. The V gene's germline CDR1 is GTSNPN and CDR2 SVGIG (reference sequence). The CDR3 protein is CAWSFRTMYYEQYF. Written as DNA, the CDR3 is TGTGCCTGGAGTTTCCGGACAATGTACTACGAGCAGTACTTC. Together with reference TRBV30 and TRBJ2-7, the CDR3 gives the full variable domain: SQTIHQWPATLVQPVGSPLSLECTVEGTSNPNLYWYRQAAGRGLQLLFYSVGIGQISSEVPQNLSASRPQDRQFILSSKKLLLSDSGFYLCAWSFRTMYYEQYFGPGTRLTVT.

CDR3 nucleotide sequence: TGTGCCAGCGGAGCGGGAGACTCCTACGAGCAGTACTTC. Residues: CASGAGDSYEQYF. The chain links TRBV6-5 to TRBJ2-7; 8 bases are a match to TRBD2. V was pared by 8 bases and J by 0 bases, with 3 bases of the junction left unmatched. Looked up from germline, CDR1 is MNHEY and CDR2 is SVGAGI. The CDR3 extends over 13 amino acids.

The chain recombines TRBV29-1 with TRBJ1-2; a weak D match, TRBD1 (5 bases). Trimming pared 3 bases from V and 5 bases from J, leaving 10 bases between. Germline values: CDR1 SQVTM, CDR2 ANQGSEA. This CDR3 has 12 residues. CDR3 coding DNA: TGCAGCGTTGACAGGGATGGGTATGGCTACACCTTC. Its protein is CSVDRDGYGYTF. The whole variable domain, remainder taken from reference TRBV29-1 and TRBJ1-2, is SAVISQKPSRDICQRGTSLTIQCQVDSQVTMMFWYRQQPGQSLTLIATANQGSEATYESGFVIDKFPISRPNLTFSTLTVSNMSPEDSSIYLCSVDRDGYGYTFGSGTRLTVV.

The CDR3 spells CASSSRDRVTDTQYF. The CDR3, as DNA: TGCGCCAGCAGTTCCCGGGACAGGGTCACAGATACGCAGTATTTT. This chain links TRBV10-2 with TRBJ2-3; TRBD1 agrees at 9 bases. The germline V gene has CDR1 WSHSY and CDR2 SAAADI. J gave up 2 bases and V 5 bases, and 5 bases lay outside the gene matches. The CDR3 runs to 15 residues.

The chain has TRBV9 and TRBJ2-3; D is unresolved. This CDR3 contains 13 residues. V lost 4 bases and J 3 bases, leaving 9 bases between the germline ends. Per germline, CDR1 SGDLS and CDR2 YYNGEE. This CDR3 is CASSSRPTDTQYF. CDR3 nucleotide sequence: TGTGCCAGCAGCTCGCGTCCGACAGATACGCAGTATTTT.

V usage is TRBV23-1 and J usage is TRBJ2-5; 7 bases are a match to TRBD1. TRBV23-1 is an ORF for which the function is uncertain. V shed 3 bases and J 5 bases; nucleotides not matched to a gene: 15. CDR3 length: 17 amino acids. This chain's CDR3 is CASSHLEGDRVEETQYF. CDR3 nucleotide sequence: TGCGCCAGCAGTCACCTGGAAGGGGACAGAGTGGAGGAGACCCAGTACTTC.